These 27 T cell receptor beta chains originate from one sample sequenced in a study of immune cell composition in non-small cell lung cancer. The table came from immunoSEQ multiplex PCR; TCRdb's copy has only in-frame clones and leaves some out. Of about 6,100 clones listed, around 71% are singletons. Normal lung was taken at the farthest possible site, at least 3 cm from tumour. Sequenced material: non-adjacent lung tissue. Receptors were obtained from a human donor with non-small cell lung cancer.

The chain couples TRBV7-8 to TRBJ2-3; 7 nucleotides agree with TRBD2. V trimming: 5 bases; J trimming: 3 bases; junction bases outside the gene matches: 14. This CDR3 contains 17 residues. Germline lookup yields CDR1 SGHVS and CDR2 FQNEAQ. CDR3 amino acids: CASSRLGSGARTDTQYF. CDR3 coding DNA: TGTGCCAGCAGCCGGCTTGGGAGCGGGGCTAGGACAGATACGCAGTATTTT.

The chain combines TRBV18 with TRBJ2-7; 12 nucleotides agree with TRBD1. Unmatched junction bases numbered 8, after V lost 8 bases and J lost 6 bases. Germline V gives CDR1 KGHSH, CDR2 LQKENI. The CDR3 loop spans 14 amino acids. CDR3 nucleotide sequence: TGTGCCAGCACCCCCGGGACAGGGGGCGGCGAGCAGTACTTC. Translation gives CASTPGTGGGEQYF.

The V gene is TRBV7-9, the J gene TRBJ2-2, with TRBD2 as a possible D gene (7 bases). The CDR3 is 15 residues long. CDR1 and CDR2 (germline): SEHNR, FQNEAQ (reference sequence). Trimming pared 6 bases from V and 3 bases from J, leaving 14 bases between. DNA of the CDR3: TGTGCCAGCAGGCCCTGGGGGGGCGACACCGGGGAGCTGTTTTTT. Translating gives CASRPWGGDTGELFF.

This clone was detected only once. CDR3 DNA sequence: TGTGCCAGCAGTTCCTCGGACAGGGAGCTGTTTTTT. Translating it yields CASSSSDRELFF. The V call is TRBV28, the J call TRBJ2-2; D might be TRBD1 (5 bases). The CDR3 is 12 amino acids. CDR1 and CDR2 (germline): MDHEN, SYDVKM. With 4 bases removed from V and 9 bases from J, the gap between germline ends came to 9 bases.

The V call is TRBV7-9, the J call TRBJ2-7; 10 nucleotides line up with TRBD1. This CDR3 contains 16 residues. Germline CDR1 is SEHNR and CDR2 is FQNEAQ (reference sequence). Unmatched junction bases numbered 11, after V lost 4 bases and J lost 5 bases. The CDR3 nucleotides are TGTGCCAGCAGCTATTGGGGGACAGGGGTTTGGGACGAGCAGTACTTC. Translating it yields CASSYWGTGVWDEQYF.

The chain is built from TRBV28 and TRBJ1-1; unclear D gene. V lost 8 bases, J lost 2 bases, and 9 bases lay in between. CDR3 length: 12 residues. Per germline, CDR1 MDHEN and CDR2 SYDVKM. The CDR3 nucleotides read TGTGCCAGCCTCCTAGTAAACACTGAAGCTTTCTTT. This sequence encodes CASLLVNTEAFF.

The V call is TRBV19, the J call TRBJ2-1; 9 bases match TRBD2. The CDR3 covers 17 residues. The V gene end was trimmed by 7 bases and the J gene end by 4 bases; junction bases not matched to a gene: 14. CDR1 and CDR2 from the germline V gene are LNHDA and SQIVND (reference sequence). As DNA, the CDR3 is TGTGCCAGTACTCCTAACGTAGCGGGGGCCGCTTACAATGAGCAGTTCTTC. This sequence encodes CASTPNVAGAAYNEQFF.

The chain employs TRBV9 and TRBJ1-3; D may be TRBD1 (6 bases). Trimming took off 0 bases at V and 4 bases at J, with 14 bases between the two ends. There are 16 residues in the CDR3. Germline V lookup: CDR1 SGDLS, CDR2 YYNGEE. CDR3 amino acids: CASSVAGARAGNTIYF. DNA for the CDR3: TGTGCCAGCAGCGTAGCAGGGGCCCGCGCAGGAAACACCATATATTTT.

The chain recombines TRBV7-2 with TRBJ2-7, with 10 bases that match TRBD1. With 2 bases clipped from V and 3 bases from J, the junction kept 10 bases outside the gene matches. CDR3 size: 17 residues. From germline, CDR1 is SGHTA and CDR2 FQGNSA. The CDR3 reads CASSLRDPGQGSYEQYF. CDR3 nucleotide sequence: TGTGCCAGCAGCTTAAGGGACCCGGGACAGGGGAGCTACGAGCAGTACTTC. The full variable domain, in which reference TRBV7-2 and TRBJ2-7 provide the parts outside the CDR3, is GAGVSQSPSNKVTEKGKDVELRCDPISGHTALYWYRQSLGQGLEFLIYFQGNSAPDKSGLPSDRFSAERTGGSVSTLTIQRTQQEDSAVYLCASSLRDPGQGSYEQYFGPGTRLTVT.

This clone was found a few times. The chain links TRBV19 to TRBJ1-6; D possibly corresponds to TRBD1 (5 bases). The CDR3 covers 14 residues. The ends were cut back, 2 bases at V and 7 bases at J, with 9 bases in the middle. Germline V gene data show CDR1 as LNHDA and CDR2 as SQIVND (reference sequence). CDR3 nucleotides: TGTGCCAGTAGTATACAGGGCGCAAATTCACCCCTCCACTTT. Its translation is CASSIQGANSPLHF.

This chain connects TRBV28 to TRBJ1-2; 7 bases are shared with TRBD1. V shed 6 bases, J shed 8 bases, and the junction held 12 bases outside the gene matches. This CDR3 is built from 14 residues. Germline V gene lookup returns CDR1 MDHEN and CDR2 SYDVKM. The CDR3 is CASSTGTAFQGYTF. The CDR3 DNA reads TGTGCCAGCAGCACAGGGACAGCCTTCCAAGGCTACACCTTC.

The rearrangement joins TRBV7-2 to TRBJ2-5; D is unclear. The V end lost 3 bases, the J end lost 1 base, and 9 bases lay between the germline ends. Germline V gives CDR1 SGHTA, CDR2 FQGNSA. This CDR3 has 14 residues. This chain's CDR3 is CASSFSQSQETQYF. The DNA for the CDR3 is TGTGCCAGCAGCTTCAGTCAATCCCAAGAGACCCAGTACTTC.

The V gene is TRBV5-1, the J gene TRBJ1-5; a weak D match, TRBD1 (6 bases). CDR1 is SGHRS, CDR2 YFSETQ, per germline. This CDR3 is built from 15 residues. V gave up 0 bases and J gave up 5 bases, with 12 bases separating them. CDR3 region: CASSLDTGFHQPQHF. The CDR3 nucleotides are TGCGCCAGCAGCTTGGACACAGGGTTCCATCAGCCCCAGCATTTT.

The chain employs TRBV15 and TRBJ1-5, with a weak D call TRBD1 (6 bases). V dropped 1 base and J dropped 1 base, with 11 bases sitting between them. The CDR3 spans 16 residues. Looked up from germline, CDR1 is LNHNV and CDR2 is YYDKDF (reference sequence). This CDR3 reads CATSRGPQGSNQPQHF. CDR3 DNA sequence: TGTGCCACCAGCAGAGGCCCACAGGGAAGCAATCAGCCCCAGCATTTT.

V gene TRBV5-5 combines with J gene TRBJ2-7; D gene ambiguous. This CDR3 has 13 residues. In germline, CDR1 is SGHKS, CDR2 YYEKEE (reference sequence). The V end was cut by 2 bases, the J end by 3 bases, with 9 bases between. The DNA of the CDR3 is TGTGCCAGCAGCTTTGACATAGTCTACGAGCAGTACTTC. Protein sequence: CASSFDIVYEQYF.

J is TRBJ1-2 and V is TRBV7-2; D is ambiguous. This CDR3 has 13 residues. V was shortened by 5 bases and J by 8 bases, with 15 bases between the two germline ends. Germline CDR1 is SGHTA and CDR2 is FQGNSA. This CDR3 is CASSTNAFQGYTF. The CDR3, as DNA: TGTGCCAGCAGCACTAACGCCTTCCAGGGCTACACCTTC.

The chain employs TRBV19 and TRBJ2-1; D is possibly TRBD2 (5 bases). The CDR3 is made up of 16 amino acids. Germline V CDR1 and CDR2: LNHDA, SQIVND (reference sequence). The V end was cut by 5 bases, the J end by 10 bases, with 24 bases between. Here the CDR3 reads CASSSKALGWGDEQFF. CDR3 DNA: TGTGCCAGTAGTTCCAAGGCACTAGGGTGGGGTGACGAGCAGTTCTTC.

This clone was recorded once. The chain employs TRBV5-1 and TRBJ2-5; D is perhaps TRBD1 (6 bases). The germline V and J ends were trimmed by 4 bases and 5 bases, with 12 bases remaining between them. Germline V gene lookup returns CDR1 SGHRS and CDR2 YFSETQ. The CDR3 runs to 13 residues. The CDR3 DNA reads TGCGCCAGCAGCCTGACCCAGGGGGAGACCCAGTACTTC. Encoded protein: CASSLTQGETQYF.

V usage is TRBV7-2 and J usage is TRBJ1-4; 11 positions agree with TRBD1. CDR1 and CDR2 (germline): SGHTA, FQGNSA. This CDR3 region has 15 residues. After removal of 5 bases from V and 8 bases from J, the junction contained 7 bases not matched to a gene. In DNA, the CDR3 is TGTGCCAGCAGCGCCCGGGACAGGGGGTCGGAAAAACTGTTTTTT. This sequence encodes CASSARDRGSEKLFF.

For the CDR3, the DNA is TGTGCCAGCAGTCGGGACAGGGCACAGCCCCAGCATTTT. Translating it yields CASSRDRAQPQHF. V and J are TRBV27 and TRBJ1-5, with 9 positions matching TRBD1. The length of the CDR3 is 13 residues. Germline CDR1 reads MNHEY; CDR2 reads SMNVEV (reference sequence). V gave up 5 bases and J gave up 7 bases; unmatched junction bases: 3.

Concerning this clone itself: The junction differs from germline at one of its ends, possibly a read error. This chain joins TRBV7-7 and TRBJ2-5; 13 bases are a match to TRBD2. The CDR3 covers 16 residues. Germline-derived CDR1 and CDR2 are SSHAT and FNYEAQ (reference sequence). Here the CDR3 reads CASSTQLAGGQETQYF. The CDR3 DNA reads as TGTGCTAGCAGCACACAACTAGCGGGGGGGCAAGAGACCCAGTACTTC.

This clone has just one count. The chain uses TRBV11-1 and TRBJ2-3, with 11 bases that match TRBD2. The CDR3 sequence is 14 residues long. V shed 5 bases, J shed 4 bases, and the junction held 2 bases outside the gene matches. Germline values: CDR1 SGHAT, CDR2 FQDESV (reference sequence). The DNA of the CDR3 is TGTGCCAGCAGCCCACTAGCGGGGGCAGATACGCAGTATTTT. The encoded protein is CASSPLAGADTQYF.

V gene TRBV9 combines with J gene TRBJ1-4; tentative D call: TRBD1 (5 bases). The CDR3 loop spans 17 amino acids. Germline V CDR1 and CDR2: SGDLS, YYNGEE. V was trimmed by 3 bases and J by 7 bases, leaving 22 bases between them. CDR3 sequence: CASSANIGGGSGEKLFF. The CDR3 region has the DNA TGTGCCAGCAGCGCCAACATCGGGGGGGGTAGTGGTGAAAAACTGTTTTTT.

The CDR3 DNA reads TGTGCCACCAGCAGAGACAGACTAGCGGGGGTCACAGATACGCAGTATTTT. Amino acids: CATSRDRLAGVTDTQYF. The rearrangement joins TRBV15 to TRBJ2-3; 12 bases line up with TRBD2. Losses at the gene ends were 0 bases for V and 2 bases for J; bases not matched to a gene: 3. The length of the CDR3 is 17 residues. Looked up from germline, CDR1 is LNHNV and CDR2 is YYDKDF (reference sequence).

The rearrangement uses TRBV18 and TRBJ2-2; no reliable D call. From germline, CDR1 is KGHSH and CDR2 LQKENI. Trimming took off 0 bases at V and 0 bases at J, with 11 bases between the two ends. The CDR3 sequence is 17 residues long. This CDR3 reads CASSPPVTGPNTGELFF. DNA for the CDR3: TGTGCCAGCTCACCACCGGTTACGGGTCCGAACACCGGGGAGCTGTTTTTT.

The J gene is TRBJ2-7, the V gene TRBV20-1; maybe TRBD2 (5 bases). Trimming took off 0 bases at V and 10 bases at J, with 10 bases between the two ends. The CDR3 is 11 amino acids. Germline values: CDR1 DFQATT, CDR2 SNEGSKA (reference sequence). The CDR3 DNA follows: TGCAGTGCTAGAGATGAGGGAAACCAGTACTTC. This gives the protein CSARDEGNQYF.

This rearrangement joins TRBV29-1 to TRBJ2-1; D remains ambiguous. The CDR3 extends over 12 amino acids. The germline gives CDR1 SQVTM, CDR2 ANQGSEA. Trimming took off 2 bases at V and 6 bases at J, with 8 bases between the two ends. In DNA form, the CDR3 reads TGCAGCGTTGAAAGACTCTTCAATGAGCAGTTCTTC. Its protein is CSVERLFNEQFF.